This T cell receptor beta chain was sequenced in a study of CD8+ T cells in alopecia areata. Study results and limitations: Scalp samples also yield sequences from resident alphabeta T cells of normal skin. Mice gave a clearer picture of TCR sharing than patients did, possibly for HLA-related reasons.

CDR3 length equals 10 residues. The V end lost 3 bases, the J end lost 5 bases, and 4 bases lay between the germline ends. From germline, CDR1 is DFQATT and CDR2 SNEGSKA (reference sequence). Remarks on this clone: Its antigen is still unknown.

TCR sequencing used cDNA made by reverse transcription of extracted RNA. Using immunoSEQ multiplex PCR, the repertoire was profiled, and TCRdb retains in-frame clones only, with some absent. This sample carries roughly 200,000 clones, about 61% of them seen once, and the ten largest clones take roughly 5.3%. The TCR was taken from a human donor in good health. V usage is TRBV20-1 and J usage is TRBJ2-5; D gene unclear. Sequences were obtained from CD8+ T cells sorted from blood. CDR3 bases: TGCAGTGCTAGGTCGGAGACCCAGTACTTC. The encoded protein is CSARSETQYF.